These T cell receptor beta chains were read from a single sample in a study of blood T cell repertoires in COVID-19. Using immunoSEQ multiplex PCR, the repertoire was profiled, and TCRdb retains in-frame clones only, with some absent. This sample carries under 100,000 clones, about 83% of them seen once, and the ten largest clones take approximately 8.3%. Sequencing was performed on peripheral blood. The receptors were gathered from a man aged 25 to 40 with acute or convalescent COVID-19. Each CDR3 is given with its conserved first and last residue. The D gene is left open where the match is weak. Not all rows give a size; the values are once, few, many and, for expanded clones, a class.

j_gene | len | abundance | d_gene | v_gene | CDR3aa | CDR3nt
TRBJ2-1 | 16 | - | TRBD2 | TRBV28 | CASSPGTSGRGNEQFF | TGTGCCAGCAGTCCCGGGACTAGCGGGAGAGGGAATGAGCAGTTCTTC
TRBJ2-4 | 15 | - | TRBD1 | TRBV5-1 | CASSLGDREANIQYF | TGCGCCAGCAGCTTGGGGGACAGGGAGGCGAACATTCAGTACTTC
TRBJ2-3 | 14 | - | TRBD1 | TRBV7-3 | CASTLGTAPGTQYF | TGTGCCAGCACCCTGGGGACAGCCCCAGGTACGCAGTATTTT
TRBJ2-1 | 19 | - | TRBD2 | TRBV7-2 | CASSPLGTGGLISYNEQFF | TGTGCCAGCAGCCCCCTCGGGACGGGGGGACTAATCTCCTACAATGAGCAGTTCTTC
TRBJ2-5 | 13 | - | - | TRBV11-2 | CASSFGSGETQYF | TGTGCCAGCAGCTTCGGATCCGGGGAGACCCAGTACTTC
TRBJ2-1 | 17 | - | TRBD2 | TRBV7-8 | CASSLKEWPSGSVEQFF | TGTGCCAGCAGCTTAAAGGAGTGGCCTAGCGGGAGCGTTGAGCAGTTCTTC
TRBJ2-1 | 16 | - | TRBD2 | TRBV28 | CASSTRTSGSRYEQFF | TGTGCCAGCAGTACCAGGACTAGCGGGAGTAGATACGAGCAGTTCTTC
TRBJ1-2 | 13 | - | TRBD1 | TRBV6-5 | CASSRGRSNGYTF | TGTGCCAGCAGCAGGGGGCGATCTAATGGCTACACCTTC
TRBJ2-5 | 16 | - | TRBD2 | TRBV7-2 | CASSYLAGGSGETQYF | TGTGCCAGCAGTTATCTAGCGGGAGGGAGTGGAGAGACCCAGTACTTC
TRBJ1-1 | 14 | - | - | TRBV5-6 | CASSFPSKMAEAFF | TGTGCCAGCAGCTTCCCGTCTAAGATGGCTGAAGCTTTCTTT
TRBJ2-3 | 15 | - | TRBD2 | TRBV10-3 | CAISDSSGRTDTQYF | TGTGCCATCAGTGACTCTAGCGGGAGGACAGATACGCAGTATTTT
TRBJ1-5 | 15 | once | - | TRBV6-2/TRBV6-3 | CASSYNLYSNQPQHF | TGTGCCAGCAGTTACAATTTATATAGCAATCAGCCCCAGCATTTT
TRBJ2-7 | 12 | large | - | TRBV2 | CASSEIGYEQYF | TGTGCCAGCAGTGAAATCGGGTACGAGCAGTACTTC
TRBJ1-5 | 15 | once | - | TRBV18 | CASSPKDYSNQPQHF | TGTGCCAGCTCACCAAAGGACTATAGCAATCAGCCCCAGCATTTT
TRBJ2-2 | 17 | - | TRBD1 | TRBV2 | CASSEAPWTGNTGELFF | TGTGCCAGCAGTGAAGCCCCCTGGACAGGGAACACCGGGGAGCTGTTTTTT
TRBJ2-7 | 18 | - | - | TRBV21-1 | CASSKETSGSRSSYEQYF | TGTGCCAGCAGCAAGGAGACTAGCGGAAGTAGGAGCTCCTACGAGCAGTACTTC
TRBJ2-5 | 15 | - | TRBD1 | TRBV19 | CASSISRDSQETQYF | TGTGCCAGTAGTATAAGCCGGGACAGCCAAGAGACCCAGTACTTC
TRBJ2-1 | 16 | - | TRBD2 | TRBV7-3 | CASSLGGTSGMNEQFF | TGTGCCAGCAGCTTAGGCGGGACTAGCGGGATGAATGAGCAGTTCTTC